A single sample is the source of the 14 T cell receptor beta chains below, sequenced in a study of CD8 T cells in Susac syndrome. Random hexamers were used to reverse transcribe an amount of roughly 0.5 to 1 ug RNA. Using its own MiXCR run on the immunoSEQ multiplex PCR reads, TCRdb lists one record per CDR3 protein. The sample contains 150,000 to 200,000 distinct CDR3 sequences, around 95% of which appear only once. Material: CD4+ T cells from PBMCs. The receptors derive from a human donor with multiple sclerosis.

V is TRBV24-1 and J is TRBJ1-3, with D maybe TRBD1 (6 bases). Looked up from germline, CDR1 is KGHDR and CDR2 is SFDVKD. Trimming pared 4 bases from V and 0 bases from J, leaving 12 bases between. CDR3 length: 16 residues. In nucleotides, the CDR3 is TGTGCCACCAGTGAAACAGGGAGATTCTCTGGAAACACCATATATTTT. Its translation: CATSETGRFSGNTIYF.

Concerning this clonotype: One end of the junction does not line up with germline, which may come from a read error. J is TRBJ2-7 and V is TRBV6-5, with TRBD1 identical over 12 bases. The CDR3 runs 15 residues. Germline V lookup: CDR1 MNHEY, CDR2 SVGAGI. In DNA form, the CDR3 reads TGTGCCAGCAGACACTCCCGGGACAGGGGGCCGGACTTGCACTTC. It translates to CASRHSRDRGPDLHF.

This chain links TRBV3-1 with TRBJ2-4; TRBD2 aligns across 12 bases. The germline V gene has CDR1 LGHDT and CDR2 YNNKEL (reference sequence). J was trimmed by 6 bases and V by 5 bases; bases with no gene match: 5. The CDR3 covers 15 residues. The CDR3, as DNA: TGTGCCAGCAGCTGGACTAGCGGGGACGGAAACATTCAGTACTTC. Translating gives CASSWTSGDGNIQYF. Supplemented by reference TRBV3-1 and TRBJ2-4, the full variable domain reads DTAVSQTPKYLVTQMGNDKSIKCEQNLGHDTMYWYKQDSKKFLKIMFSYNNKELIINETVPNRFSPKSPDKAHLNLHINSLELGDSAVYFCASSWTSGDGNIQYFGAGTRLSVL.

This clonotype showed up just once. The J gene is TRBJ2-4, the V gene TRBV6-2 or TRBV6-3; D may be TRBD1 (7 bases). The CDR3 length is 18 residues. Per the germline V gene, CDR1 is MNHEY and CDR2 is SVGEGT. Trimming pared 4 bases from V and 7 bases from J, leaving 26 bases between. CDR3 residues: CASSSYRGLGGQSNIQYF. In DNA form, the CDR3 reads TGTGCCAGCAGTTCCTACAGGGGTTTGGGAGGTCAGTCGAACATTCAGTACTTC.

This chain links TRBV24-1 with TRBJ2-7; 7 bases map to TRBD1. With V trimmed by 4 bases and J by 0 bases, 5 bases remained unmatched. The germline CDR1 and CDR2 sequences are KGHDR and SFDVKD. There are 15 residues in the CDR3. DNA for the CDR3: TGTGCCACCAGTGACCCGACAGGGAGCTCCTACGAGCAGTACTTC. This encodes CATSDPTGSSYEQYF.

The chain uses TRBV30 and TRBJ2-6, with a weak D call TRBD1 (5 bases). Trimming left V 5 bases short and J 0 bases short, with 14 bases between. The CDR3 contains 16 residues. Germline V gives CDR1 GTSNPN, CDR2 SVGIG (reference sequence). In DNA form, the CDR3 reads TGTGCCTGGGCTACAGGTGGTTTCTCTGGGGCCAACGTCCTGACTTTC. It encodes CAWATGGFSGANVLTF.

This chain uses TRBV4-1 with TRBJ1-6, with 7 positions matching TRBD1. V shed 6 bases and J 5 bases; nucleotides not matched to a gene: 10. The germline gives CDR1 MGHRA, CDR2 YSYEKL. This CDR3 contains 16 residues. The chain's CDR3 is CASRKSWDSHNSPLHF. CDR3 in DNA: TGCGCCAGCAGAAAATCCTGGGACAGCCATAATTCACCCCTCCACTTT.

The chain uses TRBV2 and TRBJ2-5; weak D call: TRBD1 (6 bases). Between the trimmed V and J ends, which lost 5 bases and 2 bases, there was a span of 12 bases. The germline V gene has CDR1 SNHLY and CDR2 FYNNEI. CDR3 size: 14 residues. CDR3: CASSKQGQQETQYF. CDR3 nucleotides: TGTGCCAGCAGTAAACAGGGACAACAAGAGACCCAGTACTTC.

This chain connects TRBV19 to TRBJ1-1; maybe TRBD1 (6 bases). Trimming removed 3 bases at V and 8 bases at J, with 10 bases between. The CDR3 has 12 residues. Per the germline V gene, CDR1 is LNHDA and CDR2 is SQIVND (reference sequence). CDR3: CASSIRGGEAFF. CDR3 nucleotides: TGTGCCAGTAGTATCCGGGGGGGCGAAGCTTTCTTT.

CDR3 in DNA: TGCAGTGCTAGAGATGTGGGGGGAACCTACGAGCAGTACTTC. It encodes CSARDVGGTYEQYF. V gene TRBV20-1 combines with J gene TRBJ2-7; perhaps TRBD2 as D (6 bases). The germline V gene has CDR1 DFQATT and CDR2 SNEGSKA (reference sequence). This CDR3 region has 14 residues. With 0 bases removed from V and 2 bases from J, the gap between germline ends came to 11 bases.

V and J are TRBV20-1 and TRBJ1-2; D may be TRBD1 (5 bases). Germline assignment: CDR1 DFQATT and CDR2 SNEGSKA (reference sequence). The V and J ends lost 7 bases and 3 bases respectively, with 12 bases between them. The CDR3 is 12 amino acids. The CDR3 DNA follows: TGCAGTGGCAGGGAATCGGACTATGGCTACACCTTC. This gives the protein CSGRESDYGYTF.

The genes are TRBV5-1 and TRBJ2-5, with D possibly being TRBD2 (5 bases). Per the germline V gene, CDR1 is SGHRS and CDR2 is YFSETQ. Trimming removed 2 bases from V and 3 bases from J, with 11 bases in between. The CDR3 extends over 14 amino acids. CDR3 in amino acids: CASSLPRGKETQYF. The CDR3 nucleotides are TGCGCCAGCAGCTTACCTCGGGGAAAAGAGACCCAGTACTTC.

The rearrangement uses TRBV7-2 and TRBJ1-6, with D uncertain. This CDR3 spans 15 amino acids. Germline CDR1 is SGHTA and CDR2 is FQGNSA. The V and J ends lost 5 bases and 7 bases respectively, with 15 bases between them. DNA of the CDR3: TGTGCCAGCAGCGGGAGAGAGACCGGGAATTCACCCCTCCACTTT. This codes for CASSGRETGNSPLHF.

This sequence joins TRBV6-2 or TRBV6-3 and TRBJ2-7; tentative D call: TRBD1 (5 bases). Germline V lookup: CDR1 MNHEY, CDR2 SVGEGT. CDR3 length equals 12 residues. The V end lost 8 bases, the J end lost 5 bases, and 13 bases lay between the germline ends. The CDR3 reads CASSRTIHEQYF. In DNA form, the CDR3 reads TGTGCCAGCTCCAGGACAATCCACGAGCAGTACTTC.